The present T cell receptor (beta chain) was sequenced within a study of blood T cell repertoires in COVID-19. The CDR3 is 15 residues long. The V gene's germline CDR1 is SGHKS and CDR2 YYEKEE (reference sequence). Between the trimmed V and J ends, which lost 0 bases and 0 bases, there was a span of 9 bases. Assay: immunoSEQ multiplex PCR; the TCRdb copy retains only in-frame clones and omits some. The repertoire holds more than 300,000 clones, with over 80% as singletons. Membership in each cohort depended on participant-reported clinical history. The chain combines TRBV5-5 with TRBJ1-2, with D possibly TRBD1 on 5 matching bases. The sequence was obtained from a woman aged 50 to 65 who had recovered from COVID-19. What was sequenced was PBMCs or T cells enriched from blood (not recorded which). In DNA, the CDR3 is TGTGCCAGCAGCTTGGAGGGGTGGGCTAACTATGGCTACACCTTC. This sequence encodes CASSLEGWANYGYTF.